Given below is one TCR beta chain in context. Its antigen is still unknown. The data are from a study of a mutant IDH1 vaccine in newly diagnosed glioma. At the level of the study: Before enrollment, the patients had been treated with radiotherapy alone, temozolomide alone, or both together. Most of them had received both. The V12 visit happened in week 35, and the V13 visit happened in week 47.

Time point given: week 35, safety follow-up. Vaccination comprised doses that each held 300 ug of mutant IDH1 20-mer peptide, plus topical imiquimod. The patients received vaccinations eight times, in weeks 1, 3, 5, 7, 11, 15, 19 and 23. Looked up from germline, CDR1 is SGHTS and CDR2 is YDEGEE. Trimming took 0 bases from V and 5 from J, leaving 10 bases between them. The length of the CDR3 is 14 residues. Sequencing used immunoSEQ multiplex PCR; TCRdb keeps in-frame clones, though not all of them. The data hold 34,000 or so clones, with roughly four fifths observed a single time. The chain is built from TRBV5-8 and TRBJ2-3; a weak D match, TRBD2 (5 bases). Sequences were derived from PBMCs, sampled from a glioma patient whose treatment included an IDH1 peptide vaccine. This TCR was sampled from a young man with glioma. CDR3 in amino acids: CASSLGGVGDTQYF. The CDR3, as DNA: TGTGCCAGCAGCTTGGGGGGAGTAGGAGATACGCAGTATTTT.